What follows describes a single T cell receptor beta chain. Per-sample assaying covered 80,000 to 100,000 TCR templates. Data came from immunoSEQ multiplex PCR; TCRdb stores just in-frame clones and leaves some out. The sample lists approximately 56,000 clones; 95% to 98% were seen once. The data were obtained in a study of siplizumab effects on memory and regulatory T cells. The V and J ends lost 3 bases and 5 bases respectively, with 14 bases between them. Germline CDR1 SGDLS, CDR2 YYNGEE. The CDR3 loop spans 14 amino acids. The sample comprised naive CD8+ T cells sorted from blood. The chain has TRBV9 and TRBJ1-1, with TRBD1 as a possible D gene (6 bases). This receptor was taken from a human donor in good health. Written as DNA, the CDR3 is TGTGCCAGCAGCGGGGACATAGGGGGGACTGAAGCTTTCTTT. Its translation: CASSGDIGGTEAFF. Combining the CDR3 with reference TRBV9 and TRBJ1-1 gives the whole variable domain DSGVTQTPKHLITATGQRVTLRCSPRSGDLSVYWYQQSLDQGLQFLIQYYNGEERAKGNILERFSAQQFPDLHSELNLSSLELGDSALYFCASSGDIGGTEAFFGQGTRLTVV.